This T cell receptor (beta chain) was retrieved from a study of T cells in women clearing cervical HPV infection. Background on the study: Controls gave blood once infection was undetectable; cases at lesion identification.

Trimming took off 5 bases at V and 1 base at J, with 14 bases between the two ends. The CDR3 spans 15 residues. The data were produced by immunoSEQ multiplex PCR, yet TCRdb's version contains in-frame clones alone and is incomplete. The table for this sample gives about 48,000 clones. All participants had a single incident cervical HPV16 infection, and prevalent HPV16 infections were excluded. Study-wide findings and caveats: Richness plus V gene abundances separated cases from controls with AUC 0.65 to 0.85.

On this clone itself: The antigen remains unidentified. The CDR3 goes on 3 residues after the read ends, and that part is filled in from the germline J gene.

The rearrangement joins TRBV12-3 or TRBV12-4 to TRBJ1-1, with D perhaps matching TRBD1 (5 bases). This TCR was sampled from a woman between 18 and 70 years old with a cervical HPV16 infection that either progressed to CIN3+ or cleared (not recorded which). The specimen was blood buffy coat. The CDR3 DNA, read in part, is TGTGCCAGCAGTGGAAAGAGGGGAGCGAACACTGAA. This translates into CASSGKRGANTE. The full CDR3 protein is CASSGKRGANTEAFF.